The subject of this entry is one TCR beta chain. This clonotype was detected only a few times. The target of this receptor is not known. Base qualities were left out, and no much larger clone turns up one base away. The sample comes from a study of T-cell memory formation after mild COVID-19 listed by TCRdb under 2021. With regard to the full study: Most TCR sequence clusters were specific to one of the two donors. In a couple of donors, T-cell clones that expanded and contracted after mild COVID-19 were followed by sequencing TCRalpha and TCRbeta repertoires longitudinally. Two young, previously healthy adult volunteers made up the cohort, one male and one female. Beyond this particular receptor, the publication reports: Only a couple of mild cases were covered by the study, and larger cohorts that include severe cases with pre-infection samples were considered necessary. Clones that contracted from day 15 to 85 showed balanced CD4/CD8 phenotypes, whereas a second wave of clones that expanded from day 15 to 37 leaned towards CD4+. SARS-CoV-2 specificity of the second-wave clones peaking on day 37 was not confirmed. Contracting CD4+ clones were located mainly in the CM and EM memory subsets, whereas CD8+ clones were found to be enriched in EMRA. Some responding clones were detected in pre-infection memory, which suggested that pre-existing cross-reactive memory T cells had joined the SARS-CoV-2 response.

Ficoll-Paque density gradient centrifugation was used to isolate PBMCs. Reads for this sample came from an Illumina NovaSeq 6000. cDNA libraries for TCRalpha and TCRbeta were prepared by 5'RACE using constant-segment primers, with sample barcodes and unique molecular identifiers added. RNA was extracted from every sample with Trizol reagent. The libraries were amplified in two PCR steps, and the second step added a second sample barcode and Illumina TruSeq adapters. Sequencing of libraries was performed on an Illumina NovaSeq with 2 x 150 bp paired-end reads. The paper's processing steps were these. Reads were demultiplexed and collapsed into UMI-guided consensus sequences with migec v1.2.7. Using mixcr v2.1.11, the UMI consensuses were aligned to TRA and TRB V and J templates and assembled into clonotypes. A clonotype was counted as expanded or contracted only if both edgeR and NoisET called the change significant, with noise models trained on biological replicates. edgeR calls used a false discovery rate-adjusted p below 0.01 and a log2 fold-change threshold of 1. As an exploratory analysis of dynamics, PCA with hierarchical clustering was applied to max-normalized trajectories of the 1000 most abundant clonotypes. Separately sequenced CD4+ and CD8+ repertoires were used to assign the CD4 or CD8 phenotype of responding clones. The raw public data were reprocessed by TCRdb itself: fastp quality trimming at Q25, MiXCR clonotype calling, in-frame beta chains only. Each CDR3 protein gets just one entry, which takes the most common genes and DNA from the rows behind it. V and J calls and clone size were set by TCRdb, not the authors. The sample table shows hundreds of thousands of distinct CDR3 sequences, and less than 25% are seen once. The ten largest account for around 8.4% of the sample.

The CDR3 starts with the cysteine, ends with the phenylalanine, and has 16 residues. Only the CDR3 DNA stays, 48 bases, in frame from base 1. From the germline V gene, CDR1 is MNHNS and CDR2 is SASEGT. The junction shows trimming of 2 bases on V and 3 bases on J, and the gene matches do not reach 6 bases of it. The sequenced sample was PBMCs or a T cell subset sorted from them (not recorded which). The sequence links TRBV6-1 to TRBJ2-2; 7 central nucleotides agree with TRBD1. The receptor comes from an adult woman who had mild COVID-19 (a few samples of this study predate the infection). The sample titles of this study are shuffled in the database, so cell type and time point are left out; the donor was told from shared clones. The CDR3 loop reads CASSERPGQYTGELFF. The nucleotides read TGTGCCAGCAGTGAAAGGCCGGGACAGTACACCGGGGAGCTGTTTTTT.